This T cell receptor beta chain appears in the sequencing data of a study of blood T cell repertoires in COVID-19 (dated by TCRdb to 2020 to 2021). Describing the broader study: Samples from collaborators originated in the United States, Italy and Spain and spanned both the acute and convalescent phases of COVID-19. The material from the prospective study consisted of cDNA or gDNA derived from T cells, B-cell-depleted T cells, or PBMCs. The dataset comprised deeply sampled blood TCRbeta repertoires from subjects exposed to, actively infected with, or recovered from COVID-19. The repertoires were released in a freely available public database intended as a resource for research on the immune response to SARS-CoV-2. The samples were drawn from two sources: the first 160 participants of the ongoing ImmuneRACE study, and some 1,300 subjects contributed by 6 global collaborators. A de-identified subject ID, COVID-19 status, age in years and sex were almost always included in the sample metadata. HLA class I and class II types, where available, came from metadata supplied by the sample provider rather than from assay-based typing. Here is what the overall study found, with its caveats: The quantity of clinical and demographic metadata differed by source and by participant and was supplied without curation.

Reading from cysteine to phenylalanine, the CDR3 counts 12 amino acids. The sequence is cut down to CDR3 DNA, 36 bases in frame from base 1. In the germline V gene (reference sequence), CDR1 corresponds to GTSNPN and CDR2 to SVGIG. Trimming removed 2 bases from V and 7 bases from J, leaving 11 bases between the germline ends. Points on this clone: There is no known antigen for this receptor. Base qualities were left out, and no much larger clone turns up one base away.

Participants in the prospective study were enrolled through a virtual design, were aged roughly 18 to 100 years, and lived in approximately 25 United States geographic areas. In the prospective study, participants were assigned to cohorts based on the clinical history participants reported in a screening survey and a study questionnaire. Recovered participants in ImmuneRACE Cohort 3 were defined by two consecutive negative NP/OP PCR tests, clearance by a healthcare professional, or resolution of symptoms. In the prospective study, whole blood, serum and a nasopharyngeal or oropharyngeal swab were collected from each participant by mobile phlebotomists. Participants in the prospective study had the option to provide additional blood draws and questionnaires over a roughly 2-month period. Before DNA extraction, blood samples from the prospective study were shipped at room temperature or frozen. TCRbeta CDR3 regions were amplified from genomic DNA using the immunoSEQ Assay, a bias-controlled multiplex PCR. As for the original processing: Within the assay, amplification of reference gene primers was used to estimate how many nucleated cells each sample contained. To quantify the absolute abundance of each unique TCRbeta CDR3 rearrangement, sequence reads were collapsed and filtered. For each sample, productive Simpson clonality was calculated by taking the square root of Simpson's diversity index across productive rearrangements. TCRdb mirrors the immuneACCESS table, restricted to in-frame sequences. Some clones are absent from its copies; in checked studies, under half trace to an unresolved V gene, and the reason for the others is unknown. From that table come the V and J calls and clone size; the DNA was used to work out D and trimming. Across this sample there are roughly 250,000 clones, with over 75% seen only once. The ten largest clones capture 2.4% of the sample.

The sequenced sample was PBMCs or T cells enriched from blood (not recorded which). This chain joins TRBV30 to TRBJ1-2; TRBD1 is possibly the D segment (6 matching bases). This TCR was sampled from a woman aged 18 to 35 who had recovered from COVID-19. The CDR3 protein is CAWSQGLAGYTF. The DNA is as follows: TGTGCCTGGAGTCAGGGGTTGGCTGGCTACACCTTC.